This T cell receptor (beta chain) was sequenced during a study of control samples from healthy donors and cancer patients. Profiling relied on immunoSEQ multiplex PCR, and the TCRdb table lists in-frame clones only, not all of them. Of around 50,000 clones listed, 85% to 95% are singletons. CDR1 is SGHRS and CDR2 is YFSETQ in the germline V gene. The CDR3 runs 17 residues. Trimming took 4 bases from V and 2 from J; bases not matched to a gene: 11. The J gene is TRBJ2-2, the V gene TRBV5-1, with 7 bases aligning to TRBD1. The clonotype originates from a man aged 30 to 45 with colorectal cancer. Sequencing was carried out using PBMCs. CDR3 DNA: TGCGCCAGCAGCGTTACCGGGACAGCCTTAAACACCGGGGAGCTGTTTTTT. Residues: CASSVTGTALNTGELFF.